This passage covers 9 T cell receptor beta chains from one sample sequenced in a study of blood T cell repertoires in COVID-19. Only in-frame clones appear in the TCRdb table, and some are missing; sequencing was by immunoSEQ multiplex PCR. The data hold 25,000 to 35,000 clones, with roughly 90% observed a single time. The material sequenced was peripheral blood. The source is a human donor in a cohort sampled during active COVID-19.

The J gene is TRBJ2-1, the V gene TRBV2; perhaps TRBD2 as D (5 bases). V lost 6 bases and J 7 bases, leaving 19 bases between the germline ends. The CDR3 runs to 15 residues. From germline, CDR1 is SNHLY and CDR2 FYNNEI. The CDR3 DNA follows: TGTGCCAGCAGATCCGCTGGGAGCTTGAGGAATGAGCAGTTCTTC. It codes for CASRSAGSLRNEQFF.

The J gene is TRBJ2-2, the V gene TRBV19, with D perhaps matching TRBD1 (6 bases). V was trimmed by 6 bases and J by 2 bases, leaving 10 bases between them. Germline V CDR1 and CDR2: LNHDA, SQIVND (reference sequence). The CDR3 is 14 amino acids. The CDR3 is CASRKDSNTGELFF. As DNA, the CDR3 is TGTGCCAGTAGAAAGGACAGCAACACCGGGGAGCTGTTTTTT.

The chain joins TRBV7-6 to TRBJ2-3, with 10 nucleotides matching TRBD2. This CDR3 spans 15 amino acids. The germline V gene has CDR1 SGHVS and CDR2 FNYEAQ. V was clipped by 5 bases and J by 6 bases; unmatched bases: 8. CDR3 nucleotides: TGTGCCAGCAGCCCCATTAGCGGGAGGACTGATACGCAGTATTTT. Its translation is CASSPISGRTDTQYF.

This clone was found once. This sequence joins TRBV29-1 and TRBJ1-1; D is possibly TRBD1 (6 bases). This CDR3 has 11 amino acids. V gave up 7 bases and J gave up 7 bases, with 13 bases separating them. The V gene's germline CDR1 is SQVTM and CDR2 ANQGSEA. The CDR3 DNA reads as TGCAGCGCCCACGGACAGATTGAAGCTTTCTTT. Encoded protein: CSAHGQIEAFF.

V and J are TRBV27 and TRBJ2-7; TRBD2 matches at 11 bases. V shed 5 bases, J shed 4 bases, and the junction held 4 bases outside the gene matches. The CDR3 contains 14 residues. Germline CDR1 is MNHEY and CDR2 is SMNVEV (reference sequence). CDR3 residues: CASSILAGVYEQYF. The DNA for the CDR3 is TGTGCCAGCAGTATACTAGCGGGAGTATACGAGCAGTACTTC.

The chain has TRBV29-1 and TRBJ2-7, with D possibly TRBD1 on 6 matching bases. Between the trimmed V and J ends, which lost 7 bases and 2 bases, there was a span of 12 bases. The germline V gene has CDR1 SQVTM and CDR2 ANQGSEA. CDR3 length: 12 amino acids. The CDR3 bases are TGCAGCGCGTCCAGGGGAACCTACGAGCAGTACTTC. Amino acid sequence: CSASRGTYEQYF.

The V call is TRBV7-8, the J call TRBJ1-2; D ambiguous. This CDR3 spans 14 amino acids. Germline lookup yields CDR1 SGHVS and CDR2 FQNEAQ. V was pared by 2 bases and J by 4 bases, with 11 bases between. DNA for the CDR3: TGTGCCAGCAGCTTAAACAGTTTGCCCTATGGCTACACCTTC. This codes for CASSLNSLPYGYTF.

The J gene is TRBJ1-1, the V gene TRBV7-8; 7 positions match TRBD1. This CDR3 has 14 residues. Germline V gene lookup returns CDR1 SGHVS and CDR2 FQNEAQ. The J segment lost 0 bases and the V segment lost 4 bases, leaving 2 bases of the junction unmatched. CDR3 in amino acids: CASSWGQLNTEAFF. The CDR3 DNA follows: TGTGCCAGCAGCTGGGGACAGCTGAACACTGAAGCTTTCTTT.

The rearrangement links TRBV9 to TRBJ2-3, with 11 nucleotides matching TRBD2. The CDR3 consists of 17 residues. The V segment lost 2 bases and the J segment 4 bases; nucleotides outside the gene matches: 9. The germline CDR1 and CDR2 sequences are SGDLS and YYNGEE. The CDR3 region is CASSVGVLAGASDTQYF. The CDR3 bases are TGTGCCAGCAGCGTTGGGGTACTAGCGGGAGCTTCAGATACGCAGTATTTT.